Below, 30 T cell receptor beta chains from the same sample are listed, as sequenced in a study of CD8 T cells in Susac syndrome. cDNA came from roughly 0.5 to 1 ug RNA primed by random hexamers. TCRdb independently ran MiXCR on the immunoSEQ multiplex PCR reads; one entry per CDR3 protein. This sample has some 140,000 distinct CDR3 sequences, with roughly 94% found just once. Specimen: CD8+ T cells from PBMCs. These receptors were obtained from a human donor with Susac syndrome.

The V gene is TRBV9, the J gene TRBJ2-1; D is unresolved. The germline V and J ends were trimmed by 0 bases and 4 bases, with 14 bases remaining between them. The CDR3 sequence is 16 residues long. CDR1 is SGDLS and CDR2 is YYNGEE in the germline V gene. The CDR3 coding sequence is TGTGCCAGCAGCGTAGCCACTGACACTGGATACAATGAGCAGTTCTTC. This codes for CASSVATDTGYNEQFF.

The chain joins TRBV29-1 to TRBJ2-7; D unclear. The length of the CDR3 is 11 residues. The V end was cut by 8 bases, the J end by 0 bases, with 8 bases between. CDR1 SQVTM and CDR2 ANQGSEA come from the germline V gene. This chain's CDR3 is CSIWDSYEQYF. In DNA, the CDR3 is TGCAGCATCTGGGACTCCTACGAGCAGTACTTC.

The chain joins TRBV12-3 or TRBV12-4 to TRBJ1-1, with unresolved D. CDR3 length equals 14 residues. Trimming took off 8 bases at V and 1 base at J, with 14 bases between the two ends. CDR3 bases: TGTGCCAGCGAGCTCAATCCAGGGAACACTGAAGCTTTCTTT. It codes for CASELNPGNTEAFF.

The rearrangement links TRBV6-1 to TRBJ2-4, with D perhaps being TRBD1 or TRBD2 (5 bases each). CDR1 is MNHNS and CDR2 is SASEGT in the germline V gene. The V end lost 3 bases, the J end lost 0 bases, and 15 bases lay between the germline ends. The CDR3 has 17 residues. CDR3 loop: CASSEGVMTLAKNIQYF. The CDR3 DNA is TGTGCCAGCAGTGAGGGGGTAATGACTCTAGCCAAAAACATTCAGTACTTC.

Concerning this clonotype itself: The junction differs from germline at one of its ends, possibly a read error. The J gene is TRBJ2-5, the V gene TRBV5-4; 7 nucleotides align to TRBD2. The CDR3 is 13 residues long. CDR1 and CDR2 from the germline V gene are SGHNT and YYREEE (reference sequence). CDR3 in amino acids: CASCFSGQETQYF. As DNA, the CDR3 is TGTGCCAGCTGCTTTAGCGGGCAAGAGACCCAGTACTTC.

The chain links TRBV27 to TRBJ1-4; D not certain. Between the trimmed V and J ends, which lost 1 base and 7 bases, there was a span of 13 bases. The CDR3 length is 15 residues. Germline V gives CDR1 MNHEY, CDR2 SMNVEV (reference sequence). The CDR3 sequence is CASSLLGNLGEKLFF. The DNA of the CDR3 is TGTGCCAGCAGTTTATTGGGGAACCTAGGTGAAAAACTGTTTTTT.

The chain carries TRBV6-5 and TRBJ1-1, with D uncertain. Germline loops: CDR1 MNHEY, CDR2 SVGAGI. V lost 7 bases and J lost 4, with 16 bases in between. The CDR3 has 14 amino acids. CDR3 DNA sequence: TGTGCCAGCACTAACCCCCCTGGCGTCACTGAAGCTTTCTTT. Its translation: CASTNPPGVTEAFF.

This rearrangement joins TRBV19 to TRBJ2-1, with TRBD1 as a possible D gene (5 bases). The V gene lost 6 bases and the J gene lost 8 bases, with 11 bases spanning the gap. The CDR3 runs 12 residues. Germline V gene data show CDR1 as LNHDA and CDR2 as SQIVND (reference sequence). CDR3 loop: CASSFRVDEQFF. In nucleotides, the CDR3 is TGTGCCAGTAGCTTCAGGGTTGATGAGCAGTTCTTC.

The V and J genes are TRBV27 and TRBJ2-1, with 7 bases matching TRBD2. This CDR3 has 16 amino acids. The junction had 12 bases not matched to a gene; V was cut back by 0 bases and J by 10 bases. Germline V lookup: CDR1 MNHEY, CDR2 SMNVEV (reference sequence). This chain's CDR3 is CASSLSYGLELGEQFF. Written as DNA, the CDR3 is TGTGCCAGCAGTTTATCTTACGGACTAGAGCTGGGGGAGCAGTTCTTC.

This clonotype was found once. This chain uses TRBV4-1 with TRBJ2-5, with a tentative D call TRBD2 (6 bases). CDR3 length: 17 amino acids. V dropped 0 bases and J dropped 0 bases, with 14 bases sitting between them. Germline CDR1 is MGHRA and CDR2 is YSYEKL. The CDR3 bases are TGCGCCAGCAGCCAAGATGGCGCGGGGCCAGACCAAGAGACCCAGTACTTC. This codes for CASSQDGAGPDQETQYF.

V usage is TRBV20-1 and J usage is TRBJ1-2; 11 bases are a match to TRBD1. With 0 bases clipped from V and 7 bases from J, the junction kept 7 bases outside the gene matches. The CDR3 runs 15 residues. Looked up from germline, CDR1 is DFQATT and CDR2 is SNEGSKA (reference sequence). Here the CDR3 reads CSARDGQGATFGYTF. For the CDR3, the DNA is TGCAGTGCTAGAGATGGACAGGGGGCCACTTTTGGCTACACCTTC.

The chain links TRBV27 to TRBJ2-7; 7 bases are shared with TRBD1. The CDR3 length is 14 residues. The V gene end was trimmed by 6 bases and the J gene end by 3 bases; junction bases not matched to a gene: 8. Germline V gene lookup returns CDR1 MNHEY and CDR2 SMNVEV (reference sequence). The CDR3 is CASSQIDRVYEQYF. The CDR3 DNA reads TGTGCCAGCAGCCAAATCGACAGGGTCTACGAGCAGTACTTC.

This clonotype came up once. V and J are TRBV30 and TRBJ2-3, with D possibly TRBD2 on 6 matching bases. V was trimmed by 0 bases and J by 9 bases, leaving 22 bases between them. The CDR3 has 16 residues. Looked up from germline, CDR1 is GTSNPN and CDR2 is SVGIG (reference sequence). In nucleotides, the CDR3 is TGTGCCTGGAGTGTACTAATTAGCGGAGCAACCGGAACGCAGTATTTT. This translates into CAWSVLISGATGTQYF.

Remarks on this clonotype: At one of its ends the junction is not consistent with the germline gene, which may arise from a read error. Written as DNA, the CDR3 is TGTGCCAGCAGTCTATCCGGGACTAACTACGAGCAGTACTTC. Amino acid sequence: CASSLSGTNYEQYF. The V and J genes are TRBV27 and TRBJ2-7; the match to TRBD2 covers 7 bases. CDR3 length: 14 residues. Germline V gene data show CDR1 as MNHEY and CDR2 as SMNVEV (reference sequence).

This chain links TRBV21-1 with TRBJ2-5; TRBD1, the table's D call, lacks a check against the DNA. TRBV21-1 is listed as a pseudogene. This CDR3 is 15 amino acids long. CDR3 sequence: CASSTPSDSQETQYF. DNA of the CDR3: TGTGCCAGCAGCACACCAAGTGACAGCCAAGAGACCCAGTACTTC.

The chain is built from TRBV29-1 and TRBJ2-5, with a weak D call TRBD2 (6 bases). The germline CDR1 and CDR2 sequences are SQVTM and ANQGSEA. V was clipped by 4 bases and J by 5 bases, with 14 bases between them. The CDR3 is 13 amino acids. The CDR3 DNA reads as TGCAGCGTTGGGCGCGGGAACGGGGAGACCCAGTACTTC. Its protein product is CSVGRGNGETQYF.

The chain combines TRBV10-3 with TRBJ2-2; 7 bases fit TRBD1. J gave up 3 bases and V 5 bases, and 6 bases lay outside the gene matches. The germline CDR1 and CDR2 sequences are ENHRY and SYGVKD. The CDR3 sequence is 15 residues long. CDR3 sequence: CAISFGTADTGELFF. The CDR3 nucleotides are TGTGCCATCAGTTTCGGGACAGCCGACACCGGGGAGCTGTTTTTT.

This chain links TRBV21-1 with TRBJ2-2. TRBV21-1 corresponds to a pseudogene. The CDR3 is made up of 13 amino acids. The DNA of the CDR3 is TGTGCCAGCAGCTCAATCGGTACCGGGGAGCTGTTTTTT. Its protein product is CASSSIGTGELFF.

In DNA form, the CDR3 reads TGCAGTGCCCAAGACGTAGCGGGAGGTCAGGCAGATACGCAGTATTTT. Translation: CSAQDVAGGQADTQYF. This chain uses TRBV20-1 with TRBJ2-3, with TRBD2 identical over 10 bases. This CDR3 region has 16 residues. The ends lost 6 bases at V and 4 bases at J; junction bases unmatched: 13. Germline CDR1 and CDR2: DFQATT and SNEGSKA (reference sequence).

The count of this clonotype is one. This chain uses TRBV7-9 with TRBJ2-7, with D perhaps given as TRBD1 or TRBD2 (5 bases each). V was cut by 5 bases and J by 1 base, with 15 bases left in between. The length of the CDR3 is 15 residues. Germline-derived CDR1 and CDR2 are SEHNR and FQNEAQ (reference sequence). The CDR3 protein is CASSTPSGRSYEQYF. The CDR3 bases are TGTGCCAGCAGCACCCCGTCGGGACGGTCCTACGAGCAGTACTTC.

This clonotype has only one observation. V usage is TRBV29-1 and J usage is TRBJ2-3; D remains ambiguous. Per germline, CDR1 SQVTM and CDR2 ANQGSEA. This CDR3 is 14 amino acids long. CDR3 nucleotides: TGCAGTGCCCAAAGAGGCAGCGAGACAGATACGCAGTATTTT. Its translation is CSAQRGSETDTQYF.

This clonotype was observed a single time. V gene TRBV5-1 combines with J gene TRBJ2-7; D is possibly TRBD1 (6 bases). The CDR3 extends over 16 amino acids. With 4 bases removed from V and 3 bases from J, the gap between germline ends came to 20 bases. Germline-derived CDR1 and CDR2 are SGHRS and YFSETQ. The CDR3 DNA reads as TGCGCCAGCAGCCGAACCTACCAGACAGGCAACTACGAGCAGTACTTC. Translated: CASSRTYQTGNYEQYF. The full variable domain, with the rest looked up from reference TRBV5-1 and TRBJ2-7, is KAGVTQTPRYLIKTRGQQVTLSCSPISGHRSVSWYQQTPGQGLQFLFEYFSETQRNKGNFPGRFSGRQFSNSRSEMNVSTLELGDSALYLCASSRTYQTGNYEQYFGPGTRLTVT.

The chain carries TRBV6-1 and TRBJ2-7; no clear D. V was clipped by 1 base and J by 0 bases, with 10 bases between them. This CDR3 region has 15 residues. CDR1 and CDR2 (germline): MNHNS, SASEGT. This CDR3 reads CASSEGYTSSYEQYF. CDR3 DNA sequence: TGTGCCAGCAGTGAAGGGTACACCAGCTCCTACGAGCAGTACTTC.

The chain carries TRBV29-1 and TRBJ1-1, with D perhaps matching TRBD1 (6 bases). The CDR3 totals 12 residues. From germline, CDR1 is SQVTM and CDR2 ANQGSEA. V lost 8 bases and J 1 base, leaving 11 bases between the germline ends. The DNA of the CDR3 is TGCAGCATACGACAGGAGAACACTGAAGCTTTCTTT. It specifies CSIRQENTEAFF. Variable domain in full (rest from reference TRBV29-1 and TRBJ1-1): SAVISQKPSRDICQRGTSLTIQCQVDSQVTMMFWYRQQPGQSLTLIATANQGSEATYESGFVIDKFPISRPNLTFSTLTVSNMSPEDSSIYLCSIRQENTEAFFGQGTRLTVV.

V is TRBV14 and J is TRBJ2-1; 8 bases align to TRBD2. In germline, CDR1 is SGHDN, CDR2 FVKESK. V lost 0 bases and J lost 4; bases outside the gene matches: 2. CDR3 length: 15 residues. The CDR3 nucleotides read TGTGCCAGCAGCCAAGAGCGGGAGGTATACAATGAGCAGTTCTTC. It specifies CASSQEREVYNEQFF.

This rearrangement joins TRBV12-3 or TRBV12-4 to TRBJ2-3; 8 positions agree with TRBD1. The CDR3 runs to 15 residues. V gave up 5 bases and J gave up 0 bases; unmatched junction bases: 4. DNA of the CDR3: TGTGCCAGCAGTCCGGGACAGGCTAGCACAGATACGCAGTATTTT. The encoded protein is CASSPGQASTDTQYF.

V is TRBV30 and J is TRBJ1-2; D perhaps matches TRBD1 (5 bases). V was trimmed by 6 bases and J by 5 bases, leaving 16 bases between them. CDR3 length equals 13 residues. The germline CDR1 and CDR2 sequences are GTSNPN and SVGIG (reference sequence). This CDR3 reads CACDDSFTYGYTF. The DNA of the CDR3 is TGTGCCTGTGACGACAGCTTCACATATGGCTACACCTTC.

The J gene is TRBJ1-2, the V gene TRBV29-1, with 7 bases lining up with TRBD1. The J segment lost 7 bases and the V segment lost 6 bases, leaving 11 bases of the junction unmatched. Germline CDR1 is SQVTM and CDR2 is ANQGSEA. The CDR3 runs to 13 residues. Written as DNA, the CDR3 is TGCAGCGTGCCGAGGGTGACAGGGAGTGGCTACACCTTC. It translates to CSVPRVTGSGYTF.

The chain couples TRBV3-1 to TRBJ2-5, with D maybe TRBD2 (6 bases). From germline, CDR1 is LGHDT and CDR2 YNNKEL (reference sequence). The CDR3 consists of 17 residues. V gave up 8 bases and J gave up 2 bases, with 24 bases separating them. CDR3 bases: TGTGCCAGCCGACCGACGTCCTTTAGCGGAATACAAGAGACCCAGTACTTC. This sequence encodes CASRPTSFSGIQETQYF.

This rearrangement joins TRBV20-1 to TRBJ2-2; D gene unclear. Trimming removed 0 bases from V and 8 bases from J, with 7 bases in between. CDR3 length: 12 amino acids. Germline values: CDR1 DFQATT, CDR2 SNEGSKA (reference sequence). The CDR3 DNA reads as TGCAGTGCTAGAGATATGGCAGGGGAGCTGTTTTTT. This sequence encodes CSARDMAGELFF.